A single sample is the source of the 13 T cell receptor beta chains below, sequenced in a study of blood T cell repertoires in COVID-19. The table came from immunoSEQ multiplex PCR; TCRdb's copy has only in-frame clones and leaves some out. The table records around 280,000 clones, 88% of them present only once. The sample taken for sequencing was peripheral blood. The receptor source for this set is a woman aged 25 to 45 with COVID-19, enrolled during active disease.

The chain carries TRBV30 and TRBJ1-5, with D possibly TRBD1 on 6 matching bases. V shed 3 bases and J shed 7 bases, with 16 bases lying between them. The CDR3 spans 14 residues. Germline values: CDR1 GTSNPN, CDR2 SVGIG (reference sequence). The CDR3 nucleotides read TGTGCCTGGAGCTTTCGGGGGGCAAGACAGCCCCAGCATTTT. This gives the protein CAWSFRGARQPQHF.

The chain recombines TRBV5-1 with TRBJ1-3; 9 positions agree with TRBD1. Germline CDR1 is SGHRS and CDR2 is YFSETQ. The CDR3 has 15 amino acids. J was trimmed by 2 bases and V by 0 bases; bases with no gene match: 0. DNA for the CDR3: TGCGCCAGCAGCTTGGGACAGGGGGCTGGAAACACCATATATTTT. Amino acids: CASSLGQGAGNTIYF.

This sequence joins TRBV3-1 (or the pseudogene TRBV3-2) and TRBJ1-1; 9 bases are a match to TRBD1. With V trimmed by 4 bases and J by 5 bases, 5 bases remained unmatched. Looked up from germline, CDR1 is LGHDT and CDR2 is YNNKEL (reference sequence). This CDR3 contains 14 residues. The CDR3 sequence is CASSPSGTGTEAFF. DNA for the CDR3: TGTGCCAGCAGCCCATCCGGGACAGGGACTGAAGCTTTCTTT.

The sample holds a few counts of this clone. This chain connects TRBV4-1 to TRBJ2-4; 12 nucleotides line up with TRBD1. V was clipped by 3 bases and J by 0 bases; unmatched bases: 18. This CDR3 contains 22 residues. The germline CDR1 and CDR2 sequences are MGHRA and YSYEKL. CDR3: CASSHFGTGGAAARIAKNIQYF. The CDR3 DNA sequence: TGCGCCAGCAGCCACTTCGGGACAGGGGGCGCGGCAGCCCGGATAGCCAAAAACATTCAGTACTTC.

The V call is TRBV6-4, the J call TRBJ1-2, with a weak D call TRBD1 (5 bases). From germline, CDR1 is MRHNA and CDR2 SNTAGT. Deletions cut 0 bases from V and 4 bases from J, with 9 bases between. The CDR3 runs 14 residues. The CDR3 bases are TGTGCCAGCAGTGACTCGGCCGGGGGCTATGGCTACACCTTC. Its protein product is CASSDSAGGYGYTF.

This chain joins TRBV6-5 and TRBJ1-4; TRBD1 matches at 7 bases. Germline loops: CDR1 MNHEY, CDR2 SVGAGI. V was pared by 10 bases and J by 7 bases, with 3 bases of the junction left unmatched. This CDR3 has 11 amino acids. CDR3 amino acids: CAKTGFEKLFF. CDR3 coding DNA: TGTGCCAAGACAGGGTTTGAAAAACTGTTTTTT.

The CDR3 DNA reads TGTGCCAGCAGCTTAGATGGGAGTTCTTGGGAGCAGTTCTTC. Translating it yields CASSLDGSSWEQFF. V is TRBV7-9 and J is TRBJ2-1; tentative D call: TRBD2 (5 bases). V shed 1 base and J shed 10 bases, with 14 bases lying between them. There are 14 residues in the CDR3. Germline V gene lookup returns CDR1 SEHNR and CDR2 FQNEAQ (reference sequence).

The V and J genes are TRBV28 and TRBJ1-6, with D possibly matching TRBD1 (6 bases). CDR3 length: 14 amino acids. Trimming took 3 bases from V and 7 from J, leaving 10 bases between them. Germline-derived CDR1 and CDR2 are MDHEN and SYDVKM. CDR3 DNA: TGTGCCAGCAGTTTTAGGACAGAGAATTCACCCCTCCACTTT. It yields the protein CASSFRTENSPLHF. Filled out from reference TRBV28 and TRBJ1-6, the complete variable domain reads DVKVTQSSRYLVKRTGEKVFLECVQDMDHENMFWYRQDPGLGLRLIYFSYDVKMKEKGDIPEGYSVSREKKERFSLILESASTNQTSMYLCASSFRTENSPLHFGNGTRLTVT.

This chain connects TRBV6-1 to TRBJ1-2; weak D call: TRBD1 (6 bases). The CDR3 consists of 13 residues. V was shortened by 3 bases and J by 8 bases, with 13 bases between the two germline ends. Germline CDR1 MNHNS, CDR2 SASEGT. The chain's CDR3 is CASSDAGARGYTF. The CDR3 DNA reads TGTGCCAGCAGTGATGCAGGGGCGCGCGGCTACACCTTC.

The chain recombines TRBV6-5 with TRBJ2-3; no clear D gene. Trimming removed 6 bases from V and 0 bases from J, with 10 bases in between. The CDR3 is 14 amino acids. Per the germline V gene, CDR1 is MNHEY and CDR2 is SVGAGI. The CDR3 loop is CASRGSLSTDTQYF. CDR3 DNA sequence: TGTGCCAGCAGGGGCTCGTTAAGCACAGATACGCAGTATTTT.

The genes are TRBV3-1 (or the pseudogene TRBV3-2) and TRBJ2-7; weak D call: TRBD1 (5 bases). CDR3 length: 15 residues. The germline CDR1 and CDR2 sequences are LGHDT and YNNKEL (reference sequence). Trimming removed 1 base from V and 1 base from J, with 11 bases in between. This CDR3 reads CASSQVLQVSYEQYF. The CDR3 nucleotides are TGTGCCAGCAGCCAAGTTCTACAGGTATCCTACGAGCAGTACTTC.

This chain joins TRBV30 and TRBJ2-5; the match to TRBD1 covers 7 bases. The CDR3 covers 12 residues. The germline V gene encodes CDR1 GTSNPN and CDR2 SVGIG (reference sequence). After removal of 0 bases from V and 10 bases from J, the junction contained 5 bases not matched to a gene. Here the CDR3 reads CAWSVQGSNQYF. In DNA form, the CDR3 reads TGTGCCTGGAGTGTACAGGGGAGCAACCAGTACTTC.

The chain has TRBV5-1 and TRBJ2-1; 9 nucleotides align to TRBD2. Germline lookup yields CDR1 SGHRS and CDR2 YFSETQ. Losses at the gene ends were 0 bases for V and 0 bases for J; bases not matched to a gene: 1. The CDR3 totals 16 residues. The CDR3: CASSLGGRASYNEQFF. CDR3 bases: TGCGCCAGCAGCTTGGGCGGGAGGGCCTCCTACAATGAGCAGTTCTTC.